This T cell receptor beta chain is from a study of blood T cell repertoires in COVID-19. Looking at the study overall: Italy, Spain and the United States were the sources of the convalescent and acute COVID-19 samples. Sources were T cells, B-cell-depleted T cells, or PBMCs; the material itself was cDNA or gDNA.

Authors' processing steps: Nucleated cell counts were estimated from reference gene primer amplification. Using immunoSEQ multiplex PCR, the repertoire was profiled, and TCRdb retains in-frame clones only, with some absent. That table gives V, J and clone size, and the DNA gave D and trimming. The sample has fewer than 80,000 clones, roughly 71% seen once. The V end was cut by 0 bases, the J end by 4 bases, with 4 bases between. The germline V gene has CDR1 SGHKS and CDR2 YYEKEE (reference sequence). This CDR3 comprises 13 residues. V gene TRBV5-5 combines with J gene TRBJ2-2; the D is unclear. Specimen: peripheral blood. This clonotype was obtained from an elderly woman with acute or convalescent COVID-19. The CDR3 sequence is CASSLASTGELFF. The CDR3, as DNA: TGTGCCAGCAGCTTGGCCAGCACCGGGGAGCTGTTTTTT. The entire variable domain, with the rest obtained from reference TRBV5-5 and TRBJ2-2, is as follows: DAGVTQSPTHLIKTRGQQVTLRCSPISGHKSVSWYQQVLGQGPQFIFQYYEKEERGRGNFPDRFSARQFPNYSSELNVNALLLGDSALYLCASSLASTGELFFGEGSRLTVL.